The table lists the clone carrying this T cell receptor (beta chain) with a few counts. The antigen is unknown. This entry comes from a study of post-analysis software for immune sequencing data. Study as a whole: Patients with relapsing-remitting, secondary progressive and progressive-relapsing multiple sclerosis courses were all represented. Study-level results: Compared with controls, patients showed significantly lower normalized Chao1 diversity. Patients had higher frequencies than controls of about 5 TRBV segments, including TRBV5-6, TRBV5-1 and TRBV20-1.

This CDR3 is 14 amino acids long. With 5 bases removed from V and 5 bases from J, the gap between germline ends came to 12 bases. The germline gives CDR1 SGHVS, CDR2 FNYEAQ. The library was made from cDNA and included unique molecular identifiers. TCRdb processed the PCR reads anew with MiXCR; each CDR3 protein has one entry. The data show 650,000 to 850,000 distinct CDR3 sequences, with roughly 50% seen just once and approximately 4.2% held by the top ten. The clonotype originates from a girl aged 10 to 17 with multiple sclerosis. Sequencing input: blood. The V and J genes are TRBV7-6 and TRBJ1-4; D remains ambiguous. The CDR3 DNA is TGTGCCAGCAGCGCGACACTGGGGAATGAAAAACTGTTTTTT. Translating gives CASSATLGNEKLFF.